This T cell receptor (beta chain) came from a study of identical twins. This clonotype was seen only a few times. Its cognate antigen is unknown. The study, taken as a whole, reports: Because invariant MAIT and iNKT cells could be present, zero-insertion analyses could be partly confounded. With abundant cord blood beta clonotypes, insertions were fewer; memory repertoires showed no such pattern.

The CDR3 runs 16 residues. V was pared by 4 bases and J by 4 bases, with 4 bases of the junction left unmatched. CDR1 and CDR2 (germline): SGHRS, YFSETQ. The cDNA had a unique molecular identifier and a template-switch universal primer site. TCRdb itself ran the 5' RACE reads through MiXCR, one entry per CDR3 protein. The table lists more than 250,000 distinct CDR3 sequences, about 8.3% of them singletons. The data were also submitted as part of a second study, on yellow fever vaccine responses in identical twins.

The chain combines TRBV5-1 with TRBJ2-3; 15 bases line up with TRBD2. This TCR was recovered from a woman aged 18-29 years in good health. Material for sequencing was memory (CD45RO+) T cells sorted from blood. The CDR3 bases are TGCGCCAGCAGCATGGGACTAGCGGGAGGCCCAGATACGCAGTATTTT. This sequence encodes CASSMGLAGGPDTQYF.